The text below deals with one T cell receptor (beta chain). Its cognate antigen is unknown. The data derive from a study of CD4 T cells in relation to SARS-CoV-2 and coronaviruses. Study-wide context: TCR beta CDR3s were sequenced after 10-day antigen culture of PBMCs.

Data came from immunoSEQ multiplex PCR; TCRdb stores just in-frame clones and leaves some out. The sample shows 15,000 to 25,000 clones, 80% to 85% of them seen only once. Germline V gene lookup returns CDR1 SQVTM and CDR2 ANQGSEA. V lost 6 bases and J lost 8, with 11 bases in between. This CDR3 has 11 amino acids. CD4+ T cells from unexposed donors were obtained before the COVID-19 pandemic (2011-2018). The cells were cultured for under 13 days before CD4+ T cells were isolated. As cell numbers allowed, unexposed-donor CD4+ T cells faced SARS-CoV-2 S/N and four cold-coronavirus spikes. Fresh IL-2 medium replaced half the medium on days 3 and 7.

The chain has TRBV29-1 and TRBJ2-1, with D unclear. Input material: CD4+ T cells from PBMCs, cultured in vitro. The receptor was derived from a human donor in good health. The CDR3 protein is CSVHHWDEQFF. The DNA of the CDR3 is TGCAGCGTCCACCATTGGGATGAGCAGTTCTTC.